The subject of this entry is one T cell receptor beta chain. This entry is derived from a study of blood T cell repertoires in COVID-19. Study context: Researchers got acute and convalescent COVID-19 samples from the United States, Italy and Spain.

Assay used: immunoSEQ multiplex PCR; TCRdb lists only in-frame clones, some missing. The table records some 48,000 clones, 80% to 90% of them present only once. V lost 2 bases and J 3 bases, leaving 16 bases between the germline ends. The CDR3 is made up of 16 amino acids. CDR1 is SEHNR, CDR2 FQNEAQ, per germline (reference sequence). The rearrangement links TRBV7-9 to TRBJ1-1; D unresolved. The specimen was peripheral blood. The clonotype was recovered from an elderly woman with COVID-19, enrolled during active disease. DNA of the CDR3: TGTGCCAGCAGCTTAATAGGAGGGAGAGTAGACACTGAAGCTTTCTTT. Amino acid sequence: CASSLIGGRVDTEAFF.